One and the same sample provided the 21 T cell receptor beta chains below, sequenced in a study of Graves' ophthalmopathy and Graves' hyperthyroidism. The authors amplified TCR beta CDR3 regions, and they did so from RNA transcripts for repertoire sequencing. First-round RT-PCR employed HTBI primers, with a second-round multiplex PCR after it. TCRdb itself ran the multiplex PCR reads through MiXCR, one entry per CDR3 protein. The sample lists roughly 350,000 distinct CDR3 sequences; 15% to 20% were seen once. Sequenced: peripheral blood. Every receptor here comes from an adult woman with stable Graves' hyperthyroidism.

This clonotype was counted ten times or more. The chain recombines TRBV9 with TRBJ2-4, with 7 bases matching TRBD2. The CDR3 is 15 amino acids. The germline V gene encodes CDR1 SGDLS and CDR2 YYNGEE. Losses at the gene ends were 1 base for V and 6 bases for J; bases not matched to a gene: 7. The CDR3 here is CASSVSGGRSNIQYF. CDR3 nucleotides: TGTGCCAGCAGCGTATCGGGCGGGAGATCAAACATTCAGTACTTC.

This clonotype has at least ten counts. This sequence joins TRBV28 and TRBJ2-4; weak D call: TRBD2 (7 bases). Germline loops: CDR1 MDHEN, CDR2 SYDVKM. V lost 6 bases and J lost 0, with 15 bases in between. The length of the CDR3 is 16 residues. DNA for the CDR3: TGTGCCAGCAGACAGAGGGGGGGGCTAGCCAAAAACATTCAGTACTTC. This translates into CASRQRGGLAKNIQYF. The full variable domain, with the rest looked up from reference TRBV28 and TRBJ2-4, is DVKVTQSSRYLVKRTGEKVFLECVQDMDHENMFWYRQDPGLGLRLIYFSYDVKMKEKGDIPEGYSVSREKKERFSLILESASTNQTSMYLCASRQRGGLAKNIQYFGAGTRLSVL.

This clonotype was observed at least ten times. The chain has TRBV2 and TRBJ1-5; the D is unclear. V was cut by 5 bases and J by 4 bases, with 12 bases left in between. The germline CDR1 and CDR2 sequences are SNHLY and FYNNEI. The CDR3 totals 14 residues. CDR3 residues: CASSRGVRNQPQHF. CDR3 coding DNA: TGTGCCAGCAGTCGGGGAGTTAGAAATCAGCCCCAGCATTTT.

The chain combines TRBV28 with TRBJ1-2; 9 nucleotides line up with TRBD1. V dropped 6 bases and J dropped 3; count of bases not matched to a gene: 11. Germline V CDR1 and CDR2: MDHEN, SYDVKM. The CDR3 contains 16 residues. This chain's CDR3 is CASSQAGQGNDYGYTF. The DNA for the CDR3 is TGTGCCAGCAGCCAAGCCGGACAGGGGAACGACTATGGCTACACCTTC.

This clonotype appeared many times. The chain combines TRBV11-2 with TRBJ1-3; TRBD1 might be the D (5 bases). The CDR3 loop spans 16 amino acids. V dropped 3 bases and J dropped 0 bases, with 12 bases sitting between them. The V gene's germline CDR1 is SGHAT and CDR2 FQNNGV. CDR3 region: CASSLEGTISGNTIYF. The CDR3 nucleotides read TGTGCCAGCAGCTTGGAAGGGACCATCTCTGGAAACACCATATATTTT.

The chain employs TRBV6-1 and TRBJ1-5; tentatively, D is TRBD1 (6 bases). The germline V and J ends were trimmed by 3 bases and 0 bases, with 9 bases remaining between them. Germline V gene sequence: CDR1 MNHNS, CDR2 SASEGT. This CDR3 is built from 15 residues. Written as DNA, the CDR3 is TGTGCCAGCAGTGATACAGGGACTAGCAATCAGCCCCAGCATTTT. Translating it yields CASSDTGTSNQPQHF.

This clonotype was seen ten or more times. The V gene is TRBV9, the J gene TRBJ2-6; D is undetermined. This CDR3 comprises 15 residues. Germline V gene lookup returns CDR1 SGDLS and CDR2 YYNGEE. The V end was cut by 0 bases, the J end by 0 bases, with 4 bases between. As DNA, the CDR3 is TGTGCCAGCAGCGTAGGCCCCTCTGGGGCCAACGTCCTGACTTTC. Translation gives CASSVGPSGANVLTF. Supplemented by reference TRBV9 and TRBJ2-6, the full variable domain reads DSGVTQTPKHLITATGQRVTLRCSPRSGDLSVYWYQQSLDQGLQFLIQYYNGEERAKGNILERFSAQQFPDLHSELNLSSLELGDSALYFCASSVGPSGANVLTFGAGSRLTVL.

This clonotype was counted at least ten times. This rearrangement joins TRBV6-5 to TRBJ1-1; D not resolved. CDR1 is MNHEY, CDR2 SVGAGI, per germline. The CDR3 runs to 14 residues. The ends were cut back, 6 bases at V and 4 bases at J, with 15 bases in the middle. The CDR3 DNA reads TGTGCCAGCAGCTCTAGCGTGGGGTCCACTGAAGCTTTCTTT. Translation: CASSSSVGSTEAFF.

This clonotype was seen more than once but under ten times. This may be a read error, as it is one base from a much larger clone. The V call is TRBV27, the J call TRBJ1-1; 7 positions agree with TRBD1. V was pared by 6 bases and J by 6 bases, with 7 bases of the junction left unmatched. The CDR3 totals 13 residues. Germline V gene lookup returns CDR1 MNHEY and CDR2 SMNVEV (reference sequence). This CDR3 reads CASRAQGGAEAFF. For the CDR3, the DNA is TGTGCCAGCAGAGCTCAGGGGGGTGCTGAAGCTTTCTTT.

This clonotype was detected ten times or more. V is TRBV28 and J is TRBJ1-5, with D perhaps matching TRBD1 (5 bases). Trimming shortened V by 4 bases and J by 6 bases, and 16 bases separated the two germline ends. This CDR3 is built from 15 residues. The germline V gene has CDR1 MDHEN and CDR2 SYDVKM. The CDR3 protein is CASSSGRGFGQPQHF. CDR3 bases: TGTGCCAGCAGTTCGGGCCGGGGGTTCGGTCAGCCCCAGCATTTT.

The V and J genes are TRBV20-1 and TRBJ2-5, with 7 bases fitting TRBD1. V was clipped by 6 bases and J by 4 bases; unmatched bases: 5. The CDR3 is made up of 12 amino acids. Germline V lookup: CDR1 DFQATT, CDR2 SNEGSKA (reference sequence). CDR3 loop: CSASRQGETQYF. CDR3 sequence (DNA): TGCAGTGCCTCAAGACAGGGAGAGACCCAGTACTTC.

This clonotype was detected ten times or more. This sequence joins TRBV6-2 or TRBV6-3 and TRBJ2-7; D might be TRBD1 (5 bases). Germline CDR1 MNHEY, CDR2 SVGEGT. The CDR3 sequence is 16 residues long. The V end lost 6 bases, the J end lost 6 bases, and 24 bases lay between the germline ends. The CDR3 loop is CASSPRQPISPSEQYF. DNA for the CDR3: TGTGCCAGCAGCCCCCGACAGCCTATAAGCCCCTCCGAGCAGTACTTC.

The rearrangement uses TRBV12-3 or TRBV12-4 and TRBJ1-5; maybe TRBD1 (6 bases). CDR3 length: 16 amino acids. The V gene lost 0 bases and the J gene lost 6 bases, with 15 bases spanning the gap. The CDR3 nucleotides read TGTGCCAGCAGTTTAGCGCTTACAGGGTTTGGTCAGCCCCAGCATTTT. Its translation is CASSLALTGFGQPQHF.

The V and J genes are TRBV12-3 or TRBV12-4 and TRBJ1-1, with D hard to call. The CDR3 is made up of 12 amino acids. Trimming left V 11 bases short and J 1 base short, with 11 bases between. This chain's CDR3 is CASGEQNTEAFF. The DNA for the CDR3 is TGTGCCTCTGGAGAGCAGAACACTGAAGCTTTCTTT.

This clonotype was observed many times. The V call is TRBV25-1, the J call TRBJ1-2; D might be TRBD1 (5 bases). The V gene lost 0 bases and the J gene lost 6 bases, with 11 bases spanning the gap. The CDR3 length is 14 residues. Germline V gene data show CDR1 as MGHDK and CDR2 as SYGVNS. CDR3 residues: CASSEYTGTDGYTF. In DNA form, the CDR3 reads TGTGCCAGCAGTGAATACACCGGGACGGATGGCTACACCTTC.

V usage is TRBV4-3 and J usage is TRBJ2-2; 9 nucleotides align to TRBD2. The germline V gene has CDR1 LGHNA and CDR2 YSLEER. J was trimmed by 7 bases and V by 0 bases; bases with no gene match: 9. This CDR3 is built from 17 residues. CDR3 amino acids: CASSQDSAGGPFGELFF. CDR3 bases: TGCGCCAGCAGCCAAGATTCGGCGGGAGGGCCGTTCGGGGAGCTGTTTTTT.

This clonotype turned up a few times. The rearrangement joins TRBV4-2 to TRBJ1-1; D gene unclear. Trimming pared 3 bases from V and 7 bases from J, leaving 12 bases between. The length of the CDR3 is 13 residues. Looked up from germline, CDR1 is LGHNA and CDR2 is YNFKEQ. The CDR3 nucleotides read TGTGCCAGCAGCCAGGATAGGGATTTTGAAGCTTTCTTT. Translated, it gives CASSQDRDFEAFF.

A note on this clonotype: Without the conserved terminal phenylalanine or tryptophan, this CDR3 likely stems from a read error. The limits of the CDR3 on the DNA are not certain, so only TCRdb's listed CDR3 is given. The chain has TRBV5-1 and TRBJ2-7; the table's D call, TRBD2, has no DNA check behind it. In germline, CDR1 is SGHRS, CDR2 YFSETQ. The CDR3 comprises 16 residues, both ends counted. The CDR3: CASSLPGLGPTYEQCY.

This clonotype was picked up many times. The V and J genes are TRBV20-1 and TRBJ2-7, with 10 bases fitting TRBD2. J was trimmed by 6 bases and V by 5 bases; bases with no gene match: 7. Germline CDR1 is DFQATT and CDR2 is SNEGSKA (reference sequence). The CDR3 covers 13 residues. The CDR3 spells CSAVRIAGGEQYF. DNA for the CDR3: TGCAGTGCTGTACGAATAGCGGGAGGCGAGCAGTACTTC.

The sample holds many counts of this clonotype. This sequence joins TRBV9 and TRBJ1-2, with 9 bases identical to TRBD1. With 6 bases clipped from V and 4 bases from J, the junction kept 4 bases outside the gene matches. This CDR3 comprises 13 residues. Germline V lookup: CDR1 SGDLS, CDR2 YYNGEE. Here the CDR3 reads CASKTGGSYGYTF. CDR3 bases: TGTGCCAGCAAGACAGGGGGTAGCTATGGCTACACCTTC. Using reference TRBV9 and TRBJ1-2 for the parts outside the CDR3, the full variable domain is DSGVTQTPKHLITATGQRVTLRCSPRSGDLSVYWYQQSLDQGLQFLIQYYNGEERAKGNILERFSAQQFPDLHSELNLSSLELGDSALYFCASKTGGSYGYTFGSGTRLTVV.

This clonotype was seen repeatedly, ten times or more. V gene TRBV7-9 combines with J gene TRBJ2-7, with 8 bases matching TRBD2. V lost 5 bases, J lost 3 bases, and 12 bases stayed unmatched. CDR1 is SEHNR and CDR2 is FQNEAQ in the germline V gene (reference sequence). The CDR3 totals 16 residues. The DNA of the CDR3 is TGTGCCAGCAGCCTCCTCAGCGGGAGCTTTGACTACGAGCAGTACTTC. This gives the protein CASSLLSGSFDYEQYF.